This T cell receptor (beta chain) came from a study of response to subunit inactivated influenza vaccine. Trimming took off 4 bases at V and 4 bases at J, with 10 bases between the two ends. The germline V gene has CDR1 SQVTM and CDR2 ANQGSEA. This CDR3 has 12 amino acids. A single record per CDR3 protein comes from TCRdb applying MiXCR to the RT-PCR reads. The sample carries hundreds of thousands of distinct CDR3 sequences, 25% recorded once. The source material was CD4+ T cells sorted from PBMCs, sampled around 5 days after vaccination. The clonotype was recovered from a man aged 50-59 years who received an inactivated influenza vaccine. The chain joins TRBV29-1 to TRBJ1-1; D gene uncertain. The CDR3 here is CSVGGLGTEAFF. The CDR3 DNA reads TGCAGCGTTGGCGGACTGGGCACTGAAGCTTTCTTT.